This TCR beta chain was retrieved from a study of blood T cell repertoires in COVID-19. The overall study: The analysed material was cDNA or gDNA that came from T cells, B-cell-depleted T cells, or PBMCs.

Deletions cut 7 bases from V and 7 bases from J, with 17 bases between. Per germline, CDR1 SGHVS and CDR2 FQNEAQ. The length of the CDR3 is 14 residues. In the original analysis: Estimation of nucleated cell counts relied on the amplification of reference gene primers. This table comes from immunoSEQ multiplex PCR, and its TCRdb copy is limited to in-frame clones, with some not included. That table furnishes V, J and clone size, whereas the DNA furnished D and trimming. The repertoire consists of about 200,000 clones, with roughly 82% occurring once and the leading ten covering less than 15%. The sequence derives from a human donor in a cohort sampled during active COVID-19. The sample was peripheral blood. The J gene is TRBJ2-1, the V gene TRBV7-8; a weak D match, TRBD2 (5 bases). CDR3 in DNA: TGTGCCAGCATCAACTCGGACCGGAGGAATGAGCAGTTCTTC. Protein sequence: CASINSDRRNEQFF.